Below are 14 T cell receptor beta chains sequenced from a single sample in a study of lymphopenia after photon versus proton radiotherapy. Here immunoSEQ multiplex PCR was the method, and the copy in TCRdb shows in-frame clones only, minus some. The profile shows 150,000 to 200,000 clones, 70% to 90% of them singletons. Here the sequenced sample was peripheral blood, taken from a patient treated with photon-based radiotherapy. These receptor sequences come from a man aged 50 to 59 with gastric cancer.

The chain has TRBV5-6 and TRBJ1-3; D is perhaps TRBD1 (5 bases). The CDR3 is 16 amino acids. Germline assignment: CDR1 SGHDT and CDR2 YYEEEE. V lost 2 bases, J lost 0 bases, and 12 bases lay in between. This chain's CDR3 is CASSFGEGRSGNTIYF. CDR3 nucleotide sequence: TGTGCCAGCAGCTTTGGGGAGGGGCGCTCTGGAAACACCATATATTTT.

V usage is TRBV11-2 and J usage is TRBJ2-3, with D perhaps given as TRBD1 or TRBD2 (6 bases each). This CDR3 region has 15 residues. Trimming pared 1 base from V and 4 bases from J, leaving 12 bases between. CDR1 and CDR2 (germline): SGHAT, FQNNGV. The CDR3 bases are TGTGCCAGCAGCTTAGGACCAGGGGAGGCAGATACGCAGTATTTT. Translated: CASSLGPGEADTQYF.

The table lists this clone with a few counts. V gene TRBV5-1 combines with J gene TRBJ1-3, with D possibly being TRBD1 (6 bases). With 3 bases removed from V and 2 bases from J, the gap between germline ends came to 9 bases. The CDR3 is made up of 14 amino acids. Germline CDR1 SGHRS, CDR2 YFSETQ. In DNA, the CDR3 is TGCGCCAGCAGCTCACAGGGTCCTGGAAACACCATATATTTT. The encoded protein is CASSSQGPGNTIYF.

The chain has TRBV5-4 and TRBJ2-7; TRBD2 is a possible D gene (6 bases). Deletions cut 4 bases from V and 2 bases from J, with 13 bases between. Germline V gene sequence: CDR1 SGHNT, CDR2 YYREEE (reference sequence). The CDR3 length is 14 residues. This CDR3 is CASSRGTLPYEQYF. The CDR3 DNA reads as TGTGCCAGCAGCCGGGGGACCCTCCCCTACGAGCAGTACTTC.

The chain employs TRBV15 and TRBJ1-4; D is possibly TRBD1 (6 bases). The CDR3 length is 15 residues. Germline loops: CDR1 LNHNV, CDR2 YYDKDF (reference sequence). V lost 4 bases, J lost 8 bases, and 17 bases lay in between. The CDR3 reads CATSTGGPGGEKLFF. In DNA, the CDR3 is TGTGCCACCAGCACCGGGGGGCCGGGAGGGGAAAAACTGTTTTTT. Based on the CDR3 plus reference TRBV15 and TRBJ1-4, the full variable domain is DAMVIQNPRYQVTQFGKPVTLSCSQTLNHNVMYWYQQKSSQAPKLLFHYYDKDFNNEADTPDNFQSRRPNTSFCFLDIRSPGLGDTAMYLCATSTGGPGGEKLFFGSGTQLSVL.

This clone has a handful of counts. This sequence joins TRBV9 and TRBJ2-2; no clear D gene. Germline-derived CDR1 and CDR2 are SGDLS and YYNGEE. The CDR3 loop spans 16 amino acids. Trimming pared 4 bases from V and 0 bases from J, leaving 13 bases between. CDR3 sequence (DNA): TGTGCCAGCAGCTCCCAGGTGGATTCGAACACCGGGGAGCTGTTTTTT. This gives the protein CASSSQVDSNTGELFF.

The chain uses TRBV5-4 and TRBJ2-3; D is possibly TRBD2 (5 bases). With 1 base removed from V and 5 bases from J, the gap between germline ends came to 11 bases. Germline CDR1 is SGHNT and CDR2 is YYREEE (reference sequence). The CDR3 is 14 residues long. CDR3 coding DNA: TGTGCCAGCAGCTTGCGAGGGAGAAGAGATACGCAGTATTTT. Residues: CASSLRGRRDTQYF.

The chain recombines TRBV4-3 with TRBJ2-3; 7 nucleotides line up with TRBD1. The V segment lost 4 bases and the J segment 4 bases; nucleotides outside the gene matches: 5. This CDR3 comprises 14 residues. Germline values: CDR1 LGHNA, CDR2 YSLEER. In DNA form, the CDR3 reads TGCGCCAGCAGCCTTCGAACAGGGGCAGATACGCAGTATTTT. Amino acid sequence: CASSLRTGADTQYF.

The chain joins TRBV11-1 to TRBJ1-5; D gene uncertain. This CDR3 contains 13 residues. Germline CDR1 reads SGHAT; CDR2 reads FQDESV (reference sequence). Trimming stripped 3 bases from V and 5 bases from J, with 8 bases between. The CDR3 nucleotides are TGTGCCAGCAGCTTCGGGATACATCAGCCCCAGCATTTT. It yields the protein CASSFGIHQPQHF.

V and J are TRBV7-8 and TRBJ2-7, with 8 bases aligning to TRBD1. Germline values: CDR1 SGHVS, CDR2 FQNEAQ. This CDR3 is built from 16 residues. The V gene end was trimmed by 3 bases and the J gene end by 0 bases; junction bases not matched to a gene: 7. Here the CDR3 reads CASSFTRDRSSYEQYF. The CDR3 DNA reads as TGTGCCAGCAGCTTCACTAGGGACAGGAGCTCCTACGAGCAGTACTTC.

The chain couples TRBV14 to TRBJ2-1; 12 bases line up with TRBD2. The CDR3 is made up of 14 amino acids. Germline values: CDR1 SGHDN, CDR2 FVKESK. The V gene end was trimmed by 1 base and the J gene end by 9 bases; junction bases not matched to a gene: 1. Here the CDR3 DNA reads TGTGCCAGCAGCCAAGCGACTAGCGGGAGTGAGCAGTTCTTC. It codes for CASSQATSGSEQFF.

This sequence joins TRBV29-1 and TRBJ1-1, with D hard to call. Deletions cut 1 base from V and 3 bases from J, with 12 bases between. Germline V gene lookup returns CDR1 SQVTM and CDR2 ANQGSEA. The CDR3 runs to 14 residues. The CDR3 coding sequence is TGCAGCGTTGAAGCCCCTCGTAGCTACACTGAAGCTTTCTTT. Translation: CSVEAPRSYTEAFF. Filled out from reference TRBV29-1 and TRBJ1-1, the complete variable domain reads SAVISQKPSRDICQRGTSLTIQCQVDSQVTMMFWYRQQPGQSLTLIATANQGSEATYESGFVIDKFPISRPNLTFSTLTVSNMSPEDSSIYLCSVEAPRSYTEAFFGQGTRLTVV.

This clone appeared a single time. V is TRBV5-5 and J is TRBJ1-5; weak D call: TRBD1 (5 bases). Looked up from germline, CDR1 is SGHKS and CDR2 is YYEKEE (reference sequence). Trimming pared 1 base from V and 5 bases from J, leaving 13 bases between. The CDR3 sequence is 15 residues long. CDR3 in amino acids: CASSLLGGTYQPQHF. CDR3 coding DNA: TGTGCCAGCAGCTTGTTGGGGGGGACCTATCAGCCCCAGCATTTT.

This chain uses TRBV28 with TRBJ2-1; TRBD1 agrees at 11 bases. Germline CDR1 is MDHEN and CDR2 is SYDVKM. With V trimmed by 2 bases and J by 0 bases, 0 bases remained unmatched. The CDR3 extends over 16 amino acids. The CDR3 here is CASSLGTGGSYNEQFF. The CDR3, as DNA: TGTGCCAGCAGTTTAGGGACAGGGGGCTCCTACAATGAGCAGTTCTTC.